The 30 T cell receptor beta chains given below trace back to one sample, sequenced in a study of blood T cell repertoires in COVID-19. Profiled with immunoSEQ multiplex PCR; TCRdb holds only in-frame clones, not every one. The sample carries about 210,000 clones, approximately 90% recorded once. Sequenced material: PBMCs or T cells enriched from blood (not recorded which). The origin of the receptors is a young man with acute COVID-19.

The rearrangement links TRBV3-1 (or the pseudogene TRBV3-2) to TRBJ2-2; D gene uncertain. The CDR3 runs to 17 residues. In germline, CDR1 is LGHDT, CDR2 YNNKEL (reference sequence). Trimming cost V 1 base and J 4 bases, with 16 bases left between them. CDR3 amino acids: CASSQVAVSVGTGELFF. The CDR3, as DNA: TGTGCCAGCAGCCAAGTCGCGGTGAGCGTGGGCACCGGGGAGCTGTTTTTT.

The V call is TRBV19, the J call TRBJ2-2; D is possibly TRBD2 (5 bases). V was pared by 6 bases and J by 4 bases, with 12 bases between. CDR3 size: 14 residues. CDR1 and CDR2 from the germline V gene are LNHDA and SQIVND (reference sequence). CDR3 nucleotide sequence: TGTGCCAGTAGGCGAGCGGCAGTCACCGGGGAGCTGTTTTTT. Translation gives CASRRAAVTGELFF.

This clone was seen more than once but under ten times. The chain uses TRBV18 and TRBJ2-1; D is perhaps TRBD2 (6 bases). V dropped 6 bases and J dropped 10 bases, with 13 bases sitting between them. CDR3 length: 12 amino acids. Germline CDR1 and CDR2: KGHSH and LQKENI. The CDR3 protein is CASSSREREQFF. Here the CDR3 DNA reads TGTGCCAGCTCGTCACGGGAGAGGGAGCAGTTCTTC.

The V and J genes are TRBV12-3 or TRBV12-4 and TRBJ1-5, with 8 bases matching TRBD1. This CDR3 spans 13 amino acids. Losses at the gene ends were 5 bases for V and 6 bases for J; bases not matched to a gene: 3. In DNA form, the CDR3 reads TGTGCCAGCAGTCCAGGACAGGGTCAGCCCCAGCATTTT. Translated, it gives CASSPGQGQPQHF.

This chain joins TRBV28 and TRBJ2-1; D not certain. This CDR3 contains 11 residues. Trimming shortened V by 6 bases and J by 15 bases, and 15 bases separated the two germline ends. From germline, CDR1 is MDHEN and CDR2 SYDVKM. For the CDR3, the DNA is TGTGCCAGCAGCCTTAACACTCAGCGGTTCTTC. It is translated as CASSLNTQRFF.

V usage is TRBV7-2 and J usage is TRBJ2-3; D is perhaps TRBD1 (6 bases). Germline values: CDR1 SGHTA, CDR2 FQGNSA. Between the trimmed V and J ends, which lost 3 bases and 4 bases, there was a span of 14 bases. This CDR3 comprises 15 residues. CDR3 protein: CASSFAKGVSDTQYF. CDR3 sequence (DNA): TGTGCCAGCAGCTTTGCAAAGGGGGTATCAGATACGCAGTATTTT.

The rearrangement uses TRBV14 and TRBJ2-7; TRBD2 agrees at 10 bases. Germline V gene sequence: CDR1 SGHDN, CDR2 FVKESK. This CDR3 is built from 14 residues. Unmatched junction bases numbered 3, after V lost 5 bases and J lost 2 bases. The CDR3 DNA is TGTGCCAGCAGCTCTCTAGCGGGGGCCTACGAGCAGTACTTC. Encoded protein: CASSSLAGAYEQYF.

The V call is TRBV3-1 (or the pseudogene TRBV3-2), the J call TRBJ2-3; the D gene is possibly TRBD2 (6 bases). Germline V lookup: CDR1 LGHDT, CDR2 YNNKEL (reference sequence). The CDR3 runs to 17 residues. Between the trimmed V and J ends, which lost 4 bases and 2 bases, there was a span of 19 bases. The CDR3 loop reads CASSRPGLAGLTDTQYF. CDR3 nucleotides: TGTGCCAGCAGCCGACCCGGACTTGCGGGACTCACAGATACGCAGTATTTT.

This rearrangement joins TRBV4-1 to TRBJ1-2; a possible D gene is TRBD1 (6 bases). This CDR3 region has 15 residues. The V gene lost 0 bases and the J gene lost 4 bases, with 12 bases spanning the gap. Germline V lookup: CDR1 MGHRA, CDR2 YSYEKL. The CDR3 region has the DNA TGCGCCAGCAGCCAAGAAGTTTCCAGGGGCTATGGCTACACCTTC. It yields the protein CASSQEVSRGYGYTF.

This chain joins TRBV10-3 and TRBJ1-5; D gene unclear. This CDR3 has 14 amino acids. The V gene's germline CDR1 is ENHRY and CDR2 SYGVKD. The V end was cut by 6 bases, the J end by 3 bases, with 12 bases between. The chain's CDR3 is CAISVSAVNQPQHF. CDR3 sequence (DNA): TGTGCCATCAGCGTTTCAGCGGTCAATCAGCCCCAGCATTTT.

The CDR3 sequence is CASSLNSNTEAFF. The DNA for the CDR3 is TGTGCCAGCAGCTTAAACTCGAACACTGAAGCTTTCTTT. This chain uses TRBV7-3 with TRBJ1-1, with unresolved D. The V gene's germline CDR1 is SGHTA and CDR2 FQGTGA. The CDR3 is 13 residues long. V was clipped by 1 base and J by 1 base, with 4 bases between them.

The chain combines TRBV11-3 with TRBJ2-7; 9 positions agree with TRBD1. The V segment lost 7 bases and the J segment 4 bases; nucleotides outside the gene matches: 8. The CDR3 spans 14 residues. CDR1 SGHNT and CDR2 YENEEA come from the germline V gene. DNA of the CDR3: TGTGCCAGCACCCCTCCGGGACAGGGTTACGAGCAGTACTTC. Translating gives CASTPPGQGYEQYF.

The chain joins TRBV27 to TRBJ1-1; 8 bases agree with TRBD1. The CDR3 has 14 amino acids. Trimming removed 7 bases from V and 1 base from J; junction bases left unmatched: 5. Germline V gene sequence: CDR1 MNHEY, CDR2 SMNVEV (reference sequence). The CDR3 region is CASNPDRGNTEAFF. The CDR3 coding sequence is TGTGCCAGCAACCCAGACAGGGGGAACACTGAAGCTTTCTTT.

J is TRBJ2-1 and V is TRBV19, with 16 bases that match TRBD2. Germline-derived CDR1 and CDR2 are LNHDA and SQIVND (reference sequence). The CDR3 covers 17 residues. Losses at the gene ends were 7 bases for V and 9 bases for J; bases not matched to a gene: 12. CDR3 nucleotides: TGTGCCAGTACTCCCCGGGGGGGACTAGCGGGAGGGGTTGAGCAGTTCTTC. Translating gives CASTPRGGLAGGVEQFF.

This clone was observed once. V gene TRBV19 combines with J gene TRBJ1-5; no clear D gene. There are 16 residues in the CDR3. V was clipped by 0 bases and J by 4 bases, with 13 bases between them. The germline CDR1 and CDR2 sequences are LNHDA and SQIVND (reference sequence). The CDR3: CASSIDPVGLNQPQHF. The CDR3 nucleotides read TGTGCCAGTAGTATAGACCCCGTTGGGCTTAATCAGCCCCAGCATTTT.

This chain links TRBV9 with TRBJ1-2; D is possibly TRBD1 (5 bases). Trimming removed 4 bases from V and 2 bases from J, with 18 bases in between. Germline-derived CDR1 and CDR2 are SGDLS and YYNGEE. The CDR3 has 16 amino acids. Here the CDR3 DNA reads TGTGCCAGCAGCCCGCCAGGAGGGACCCCCAACTATGGCTACACCTTC. Translating it yields CASSPPGGTPNYGYTF.

V is TRBV11-2 and J is TRBJ2-5; 7 bases match TRBD2. The CDR3 loop spans 17 amino acids. With 5 bases clipped from V and 5 bases from J, the junction kept 17 bases outside the gene matches. Germline V lookup: CDR1 SGHAT, CDR2 FQNNGV. CDR3 loop: CASSGIYGGSLGETQYF. In DNA form, the CDR3 reads TGTGCCAGCAGCGGGATATATGGCGGGAGTCTGGGGGAGACCCAGTACTTC.

The chain employs TRBV11-2 and TRBJ1-1, with no clear D. Germline CDR1 and CDR2: SGHAT and FQNNGV. V shed 3 bases and J shed 10 bases, with 12 bases lying between them. The CDR3 is 12 amino acids. CDR3 in amino acids: CASSFGPEAAFF. CDR3 nucleotide sequence: TGTGCCAGCAGCTTCGGTCCTGAGGCAGCTTTCTTT.

CDR3 DNA: TGTGCCACCAGCAGAGATCTGGACAGATACTATGGCTACACCTTC. Its protein is CATSRDLDRYYGYTF. The rearrangement joins TRBV15 to TRBJ1-2, with D tentatively TRBD1 (6 bases). V was clipped by 0 bases and J by 3 bases, with 11 bases between them. The germline CDR1 and CDR2 sequences are LNHNV and YYDKDF (reference sequence). The CDR3 totals 15 residues. Drawing the rest from reference TRBV15 and TRBJ1-2, the complete variable domain is DAMVIQNPRYQVTQFGKPVTLSCSQTLNHNVMYWYQQKSSQAPKLLFHYYDKDFNNEADTPDNFQSRRPNTSFCFLDIRSPGLGDTAMYLCATSRDLDRYYGYTFGSGTRLTVV.

This clone was seen once. The chain joins TRBV13 to TRBJ1-6; 10 bases are shared with TRBD1. From germline, CDR1 is PRHDT and CDR2 FYEKMQ (reference sequence). J was trimmed by 7 bases and V by 2 bases; bases with no gene match: 5. The CDR3 length is 16 residues. The CDR3 sequence is CASSLRDRGPNSPLHF. DNA for the CDR3: TGTGCCAGCAGCTTAAGGGACAGGGGACCCAATTCACCCCTCCACTTT.

The chain combines TRBV28 with TRBJ2-1; 11 positions match TRBD2. Looked up from germline, CDR1 is MDHEN and CDR2 is SYDVKM. The CDR3 has 15 residues. Trimming at V came to 8 bases and at J to 6 bases, leaving 9 bases not matched to a gene. The CDR3 nucleotides are TGTGCCAGCGGGGGCTGGACTAGCGGGCCCAATGAGCAGTTCTTC. Its protein product is CASGGWTSGPNEQFF.

The chain uses TRBV25-1 and TRBJ2-7; D not resolved. The germline V gene has CDR1 MGHDK and CDR2 SYGVNS. The V end was cut by 3 bases, the J end by 5 bases, with 5 bases between. The CDR3 is 11 residues long. This chain's CDR3 is CASSDRHEQYF. The CDR3 DNA sequence: TGTGCCAGCAGTGACCGTCACGAGCAGTACTTC.

The chain employs TRBV6-1 and TRBJ2-1, with D possibly being TRBD2 (6 bases). Germline CDR1 MNHNS, CDR2 SASEGT. The CDR3 has 15 residues. With 3 bases removed from V and 4 bases from J, the gap between germline ends came to 13 bases. The chain's CDR3 is CASSERGIFYNEQFF. DNA for the CDR3: TGTGCCAGCAGTGAGCGGGGTATCTTTTACAATGAGCAGTTCTTC.

The chain uses TRBV19 and TRBJ1-3, with 9 bases identical to TRBD1. The germline CDR1 and CDR2 sequences are LNHDA and SQIVND (reference sequence). Trimming at V came to 4 bases and at J to 0 bases, leaving 4 bases not matched to a gene. The CDR3 runs 16 residues. CDR3 in amino acids: CASSTTGGRSGNTIYF. The CDR3 DNA sequence: TGTGCCAGTAGTACTACAGGGGGCCGCTCTGGAAACACCATATATTTT.

The rearrangement joins TRBV15 to TRBJ2-1; possibly TRBD1 for D (5 bases). This CDR3 has 15 amino acids. Germline values: CDR1 LNHNV, CDR2 YYDKDF (reference sequence). Trimming stripped 4 bases from V and 2 bases from J, with 12 bases between. This CDR3 reads CATSTTENAYNEQFF. The CDR3 DNA reads TGTGCCACCAGCACGACAGAGAACGCCTACAATGAGCAGTTCTTC.

The chain carries TRBV19 and TRBJ2-1; D possibly corresponds to TRBD2 (6 bases). CDR1 and CDR2 (germline): LNHDA, SQIVND (reference sequence). The CDR3 contains 13 residues. With 5 bases removed from V and 6 bases from J, the gap between germline ends came to 11 bases. The CDR3 region has the DNA TGTGCCAGTAGTCCGGGACTTTTCAATGAGCAGTTCTTC. Encoded protein: CASSPGLFNEQFF.

The chain uses TRBV7-9 and TRBJ2-1, with D tentatively TRBD2 (6 bases). The CDR3 loop spans 15 amino acids. Trimming shortened V by 5 bases and J by 7 bases, and 18 bases separated the two germline ends. Germline V gives CDR1 SEHNR, CDR2 FQNEAQ (reference sequence). CDR3 DNA: TGTGCCAGCAGCCCCCCGGCCCCCCGGGAGAATGAGCAGTTCTTC. Translating gives CASSPPAPRENEQFF.

This sequence joins TRBV27 and TRBJ2-3, with D maybe TRBD1 (6 bases). The CDR3 runs 15 residues. Trimming removed 2 bases from V and 5 bases from J, with 14 bases in between. Germline V lookup: CDR1 MNHEY, CDR2 SMNVEV (reference sequence). DNA for the CDR3: TGTGCCAGCAGTTTAGGGCAGGGGTACGGAGATACGCAGTATTTT. It codes for CASSLGQGYGDTQYF.

In this sample, this clone turned up once. This chain joins TRBV7-9 and TRBJ1-1, with D possibly TRBD1 on 6 matching bases. The germline CDR1 and CDR2 sequences are SEHNR and FQNEAQ (reference sequence). This CDR3 region has 15 residues. The V end was cut by 5 bases, the J end by 3 bases, with 16 bases between. CDR3 in DNA: TGTGCCAGCAGCCCCAGCCACAGGGACCACACTGAAGCTTTCTTT. Translating it yields CASSPSHRDHTEAFF.

V is TRBV28 and J is TRBJ2-7; tentatively, D is TRBD1 (6 bases). The CDR3 consists of 13 residues. From germline, CDR1 is MDHEN and CDR2 SYDVKM. V shed 5 bases and J shed 2 bases, with 10 bases lying between them. The CDR3 region is CASSQQGTYEQYF. The DNA for the CDR3 is TGTGCCAGCAGTCAACAGGGAACCTACGAGCAGTACTTC. The full variable domain, its missing parts supplied by reference TRBV28 and TRBJ2-7, is DVKVTQSSRYLVKRTGEKVFLECVQDMDHENMFWYRQDPGLGLRLIYFSYDVKMKEKGDIPEGYSVSREKKERFSLILESASTNQTSMYLCASSQQGTYEQYFGPGTRLTVT.